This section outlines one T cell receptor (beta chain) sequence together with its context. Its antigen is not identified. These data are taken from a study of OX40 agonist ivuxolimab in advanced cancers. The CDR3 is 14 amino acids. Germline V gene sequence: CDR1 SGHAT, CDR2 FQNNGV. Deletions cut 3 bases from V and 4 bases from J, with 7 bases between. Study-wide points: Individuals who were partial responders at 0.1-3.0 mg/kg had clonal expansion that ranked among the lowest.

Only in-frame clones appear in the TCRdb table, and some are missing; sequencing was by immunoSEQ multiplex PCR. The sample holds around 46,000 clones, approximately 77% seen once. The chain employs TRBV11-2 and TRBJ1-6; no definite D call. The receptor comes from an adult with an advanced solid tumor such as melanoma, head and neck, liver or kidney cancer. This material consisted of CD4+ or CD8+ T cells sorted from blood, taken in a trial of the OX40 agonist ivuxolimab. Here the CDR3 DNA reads TGTGCCAGCAGCTTGAGTAGATATAATTCACCCCTCCACTTT. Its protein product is CASSLSRYNSPLHF.